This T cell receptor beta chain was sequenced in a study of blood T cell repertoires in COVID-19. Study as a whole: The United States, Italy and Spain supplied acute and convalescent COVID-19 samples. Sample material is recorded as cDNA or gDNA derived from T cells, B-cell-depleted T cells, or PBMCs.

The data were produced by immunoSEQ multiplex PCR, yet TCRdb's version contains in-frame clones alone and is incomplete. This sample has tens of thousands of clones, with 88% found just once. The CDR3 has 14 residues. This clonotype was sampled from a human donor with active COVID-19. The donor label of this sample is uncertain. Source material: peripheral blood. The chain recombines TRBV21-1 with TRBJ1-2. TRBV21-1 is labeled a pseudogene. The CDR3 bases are TGTGCCAGCGCCTACCGGAGGGCGGAGCATGGCTACACCTTC. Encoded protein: CASAYRRAEHGYTF.